Sequencing of this T cell receptor (beta chain) was carried out in a study of OX40 agonist ivuxolimab in advanced cancers. Data came from immunoSEQ multiplex PCR; TCRdb stores just in-frame clones and leaves some out. Of about 76,000 clones detected, 65% to 90% appear once; the ten largest clones hold roughly 3.1%. The sample here was CD4+ or CD8+ T cells sorted from blood, taken in a trial of the OX40 agonist ivuxolimab. The receptor's source is an adult with an advanced solid tumor such as melanoma, head and neck, liver or kidney cancer.

CDR3 sequence (DNA): TGTGCCTGGAGTGTACAGGGCGGCTACGAGCAGTACTTC. As protein: CAWSVQGGYEQYF. This chain joins TRBV30 and TRBJ2-7; TRBD1 is a possible D gene (6 bases). Per germline, CDR1 GTSNPN and CDR2 SVGIG (reference sequence). Trimming took off 0 bases at V and 3 bases at J, with 9 bases between the two ends. CDR3 length: 13 residues.